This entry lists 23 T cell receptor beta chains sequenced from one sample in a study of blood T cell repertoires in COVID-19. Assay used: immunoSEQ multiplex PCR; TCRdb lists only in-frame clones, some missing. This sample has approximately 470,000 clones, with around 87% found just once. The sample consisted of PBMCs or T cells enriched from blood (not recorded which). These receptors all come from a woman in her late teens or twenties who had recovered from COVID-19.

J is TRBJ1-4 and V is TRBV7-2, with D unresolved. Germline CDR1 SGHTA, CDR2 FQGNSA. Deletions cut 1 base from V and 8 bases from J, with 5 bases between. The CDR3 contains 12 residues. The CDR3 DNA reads TGTGCCAGCAGCTTAGTTTCGGAAAAACTGTTTTTT. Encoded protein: CASSLVSEKLFF.

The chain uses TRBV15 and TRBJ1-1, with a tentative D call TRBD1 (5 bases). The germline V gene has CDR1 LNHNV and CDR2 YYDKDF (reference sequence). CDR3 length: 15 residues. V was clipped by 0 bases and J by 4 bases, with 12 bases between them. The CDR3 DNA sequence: TGTGCCACCAGCAGAGATCAGGGAACGGGCACTGAAGCTTTCTTT. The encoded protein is CATSRDQGTGTEAFF.

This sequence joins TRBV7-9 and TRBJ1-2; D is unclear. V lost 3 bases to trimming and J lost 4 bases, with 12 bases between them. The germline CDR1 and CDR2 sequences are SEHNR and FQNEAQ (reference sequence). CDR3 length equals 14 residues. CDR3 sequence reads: CASSLGRSSYGYTF. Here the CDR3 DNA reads TGTGCCAGCAGCTTGGGCAGATCCAGCTATGGCTACACCTTC.

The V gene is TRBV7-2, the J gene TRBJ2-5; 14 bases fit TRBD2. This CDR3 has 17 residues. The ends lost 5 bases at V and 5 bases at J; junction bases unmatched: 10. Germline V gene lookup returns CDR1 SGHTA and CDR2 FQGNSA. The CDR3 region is CASSLGLAGGGTETQYF. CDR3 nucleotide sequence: TGTGCCAGCAGCCTAGGACTAGCGGGGGGTGGTACGGAGACCCAGTACTTC.

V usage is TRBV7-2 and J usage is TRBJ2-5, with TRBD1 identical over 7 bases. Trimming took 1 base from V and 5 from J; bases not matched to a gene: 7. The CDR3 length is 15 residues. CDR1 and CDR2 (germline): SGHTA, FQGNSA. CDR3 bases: TGTGCCAGCAGCTTAGAGGGCAGGGGGTACGAGACCCAGTACTTC. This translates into CASSLEGRGYETQYF.

The CDR3 DNA reads TGCGCCAGCAGCTTGGACGGGGATCGGAACACTGAAGCTTTCTTT. Its translation: CASSLDGDRNTEAFF. This chain joins TRBV5-1 and TRBJ1-1; D uncertain. CDR3 length: 15 residues. Trimming removed 0 bases from V and 1 base from J, with 10 bases in between. The germline gives CDR1 SGHRS, CDR2 YFSETQ.

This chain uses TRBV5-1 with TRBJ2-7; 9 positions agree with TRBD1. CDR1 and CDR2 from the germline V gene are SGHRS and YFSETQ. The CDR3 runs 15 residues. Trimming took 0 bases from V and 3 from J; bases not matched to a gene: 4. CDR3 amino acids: CASSLGDRAYYEQYF. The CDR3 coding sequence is TGCGCCAGCAGCTTGGGGGACAGGGCCTACTACGAGCAGTACTTC.

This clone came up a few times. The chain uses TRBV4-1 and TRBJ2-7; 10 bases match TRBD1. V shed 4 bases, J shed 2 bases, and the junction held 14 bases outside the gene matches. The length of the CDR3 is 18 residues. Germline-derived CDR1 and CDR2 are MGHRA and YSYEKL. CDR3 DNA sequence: TGCGCCAGCAGCCCCCAAATAGTCGGACAGGGGGACACCTACGAGCAGTACTTC. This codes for CASSPQIVGQGDTYEQYF.

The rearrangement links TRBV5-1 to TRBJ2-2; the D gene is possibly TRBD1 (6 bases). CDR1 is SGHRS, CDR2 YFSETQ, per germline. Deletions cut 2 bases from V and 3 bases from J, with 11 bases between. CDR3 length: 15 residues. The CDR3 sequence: CASSLQGRDTGELFF. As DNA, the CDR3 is TGCGCCAGCAGCTTACAGGGTCGGGACACCGGGGAGCTGTTTTTT.

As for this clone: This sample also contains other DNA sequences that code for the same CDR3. The CDR3 spells CASSLGLQETQYF. CDR3 sequence (DNA): TGTGCCAGCAGTTTGGGCTTACAAGAGACCCAGTACTTC. The chain has TRBV12-3 or TRBV12-4 and TRBJ2-5; D is uncertain. The CDR3 spans 13 residues. V was clipped by 3 bases and J by 2 bases, with 7 bases between them.

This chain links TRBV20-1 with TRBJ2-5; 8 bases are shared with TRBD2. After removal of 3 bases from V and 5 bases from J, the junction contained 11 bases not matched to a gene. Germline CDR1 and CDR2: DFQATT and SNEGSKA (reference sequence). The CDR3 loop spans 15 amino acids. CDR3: CSASSGTQEGETQYF. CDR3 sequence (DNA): TGCAGTGCTAGTAGCGGGACCCAAGAAGGGGAGACCCAGTACTTC.

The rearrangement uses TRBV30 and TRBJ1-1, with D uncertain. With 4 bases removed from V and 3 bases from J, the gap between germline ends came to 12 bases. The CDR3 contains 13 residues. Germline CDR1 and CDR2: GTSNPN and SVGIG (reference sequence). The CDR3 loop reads CAWTLSRDTEAFF. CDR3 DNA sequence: TGTGCCTGGACCCTTTCCCGGGACACTGAAGCTTTCTTT.

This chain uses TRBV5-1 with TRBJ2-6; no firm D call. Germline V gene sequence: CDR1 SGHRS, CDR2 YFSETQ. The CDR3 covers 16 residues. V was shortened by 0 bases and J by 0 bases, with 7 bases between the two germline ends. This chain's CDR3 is CASSLASLSGANVLTF. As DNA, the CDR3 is TGCGCCAGCAGCTTGGCCAGTCTCTCTGGGGCCAACGTCCTGACTTTC.

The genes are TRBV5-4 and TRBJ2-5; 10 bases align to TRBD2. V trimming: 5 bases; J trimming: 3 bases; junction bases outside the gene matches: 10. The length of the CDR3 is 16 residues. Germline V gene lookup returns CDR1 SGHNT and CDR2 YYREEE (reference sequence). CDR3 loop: CASSSPGTSEKETQYF. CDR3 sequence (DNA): TGTGCCAGCAGTTCGCCCGGGACTAGCGAAAAAGAGACCCAGTACTTC.

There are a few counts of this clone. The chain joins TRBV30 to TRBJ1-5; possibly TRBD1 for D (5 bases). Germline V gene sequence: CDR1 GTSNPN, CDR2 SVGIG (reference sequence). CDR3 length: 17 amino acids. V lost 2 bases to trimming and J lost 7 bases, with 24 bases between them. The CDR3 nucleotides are TGTGCCTGGAGTTACCGGCGGGGCAGGGTTTCGGAGCAGCCCCAGCATTTT. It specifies CAWSYRRGRVSEQPQHF. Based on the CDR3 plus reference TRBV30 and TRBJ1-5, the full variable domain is SQTIHQWPATLVQPVGSPLSLECTVEGTSNPNLYWYRQAAGRGLQLLFYSVGIGQISSEVPQNLSASRPQDRQFILSSKKLLLSDSGFYLCAWSYRRGRVSEQPQHFGDGTRLSIL.

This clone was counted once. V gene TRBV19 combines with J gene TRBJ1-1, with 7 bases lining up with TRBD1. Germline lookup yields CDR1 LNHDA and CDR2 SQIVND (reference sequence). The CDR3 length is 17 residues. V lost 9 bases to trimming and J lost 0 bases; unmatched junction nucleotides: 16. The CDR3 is CASRIGTAEFMNTEAFF. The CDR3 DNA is TGTGCCAGCCGTATAGGGACAGCCGAGTTTATGAACACTGAAGCTTTCTTT.

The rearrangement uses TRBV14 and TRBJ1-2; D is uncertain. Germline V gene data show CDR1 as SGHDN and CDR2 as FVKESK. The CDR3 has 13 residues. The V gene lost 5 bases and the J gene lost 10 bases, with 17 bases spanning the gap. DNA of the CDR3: TGTGCCAGCAGCTTCTTAAGCTCTAGGCTCTACACCTTC. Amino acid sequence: CASSFLSSRLYTF.

The CDR3 nucleotides are TGCGCCAGCAGCGTCGGGACAGCCTCTAACTATGGCTACACCTTC. Translation: CASSVGTASNYGYTF. The gene calls are TRBV5-1 and TRBJ1-2; TRBD1 matches 7 bases. CDR3 length equals 15 residues. J was trimmed by 0 bases and V by 4 bases; bases with no gene match: 6. Per the germline V gene, CDR1 is SGHRS and CDR2 is YFSETQ.

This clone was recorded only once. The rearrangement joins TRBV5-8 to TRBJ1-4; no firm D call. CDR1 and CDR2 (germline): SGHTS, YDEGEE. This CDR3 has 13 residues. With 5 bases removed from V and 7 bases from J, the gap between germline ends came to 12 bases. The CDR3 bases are TGTGCCAGCAGTCGTGCGCACGGTGAAAAACTGTTTTTT. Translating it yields CASSRAHGEKLFF. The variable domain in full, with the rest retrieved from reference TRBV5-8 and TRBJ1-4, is EAGVTQSPTHLIKTRGQQATLRCSPISGHTSVYWYQQALGLGLQFLLWYDEGEERNRGNFPPRFSGRQFPNYSSELNVNALELEDSALYLCASSRAHGEKLFFGSGTQLSVL.

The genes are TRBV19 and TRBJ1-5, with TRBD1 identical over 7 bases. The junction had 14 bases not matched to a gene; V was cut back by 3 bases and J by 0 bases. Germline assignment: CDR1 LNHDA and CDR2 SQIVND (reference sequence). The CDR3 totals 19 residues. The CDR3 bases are TGTGCCAGTAGTATTTCCTCCGGGACAGTAATCAATAGCAATCAGCCCCAGCATTTT. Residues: CASSISSGTVINSNQPQHF. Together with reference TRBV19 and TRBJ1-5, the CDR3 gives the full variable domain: DGGITQSPKYLFRKEGQNVTLSCEQNLNHDAMYWYRQDPGQGLRLIYYSQIVNDFQKGDIAEGYSVSREKKESFPLTVTSAQKNPTAFYLCASSISSGTVINSNQPQHFGDGTRLSIL.

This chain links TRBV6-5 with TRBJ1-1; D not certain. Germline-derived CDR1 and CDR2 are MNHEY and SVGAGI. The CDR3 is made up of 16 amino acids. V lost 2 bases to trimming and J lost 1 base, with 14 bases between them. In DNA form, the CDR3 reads TGTGCCAGCAGTTACGGTCCTGAACGAGAGAACACTGAAGCTTTCTTT. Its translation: CASSYGPERENTEAFF.

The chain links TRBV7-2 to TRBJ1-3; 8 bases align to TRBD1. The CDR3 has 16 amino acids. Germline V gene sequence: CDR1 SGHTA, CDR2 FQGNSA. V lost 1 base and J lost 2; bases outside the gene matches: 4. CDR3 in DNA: TGTGCCAGCAGCTTAGGACCGACAGGGGCTGGAAACACCATATATTTT. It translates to CASSLGPTGAGNTIYF.

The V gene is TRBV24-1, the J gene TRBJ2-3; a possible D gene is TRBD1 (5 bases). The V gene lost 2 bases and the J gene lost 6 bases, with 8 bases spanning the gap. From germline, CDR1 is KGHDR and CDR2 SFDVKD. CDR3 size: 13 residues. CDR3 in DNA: TGTGCCACCAGTGATTCCTGGGGCGATACGCAGTATTTT. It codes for CATSDSWGDTQYF.